These 5 T cell receptor beta chains were all obtained from the same sample, sequenced in a study of glioma-infiltrating T cells. TCR alpha and beta CDR3 regions were amplified from RNA using iRepertoire nested multiplex PCR. One entry per CDR3 protein, called by TCRdb with MiXCR from the multiplex PCR reads. In the table there are about 5,800 distinct CDR3 sequences, around 30% of which are singletons. The sequencing sample was made of glioma tissue, nonneoplastic brain tissue, or PBMCs (not recorded which). The source of these receptors is a human donor with low-grade glioma or glioblastoma, undergoing nonglioma brain surgery, or in good health (not recorded which).

This clonotype is labeled as medium-sized. V is TRBV28 and J is TRBJ2-1; 13 positions agree with TRBD2. The CDR3 is 15 residues long. Trimming at V came to 6 bases and at J to 4 bases, leaving 3 bases not matched to a gene. Germline values: CDR1 MDHEN, CDR2 SYDVKM. The CDR3 sequence is CASSPLAGGYNEQFF. In DNA form, the CDR3 reads TGTGCCAGCAGCCCACTAGCGGGAGGGTACAATGAGCAGTTCTTC.

In this sample, this clonotype turned up many times. The gene calls are TRBV6-4 and TRBJ2-3; D is uncertain. Trimming removed 4 bases from V and 0 bases from J, with 8 bases in between. Germline-derived CDR1 and CDR2 are MRHNA and SNTAGT. The CDR3 loop spans 14 amino acids. The CDR3 here is CASSATSSTDTQYF. In DNA, the CDR3 is TGTGCCAGCAGTGCGACTTCTAGCACAGATACGCAGTATTTT.

By proportion, this clonotype is medium-sized. The chain couples TRBV12-3 or TRBV12-4 to TRBJ1-5; tentative D call: TRBD1 (5 bases). The V end was cut by 5 bases, the J end by 3 bases, with 14 bases between. The CDR3 contains 15 residues. The CDR3 sequence is CASSPIGTANQPQHF. CDR3 DNA sequence: TGTGCCAGCAGTCCAATAGGGACTGCCAATCAGCCCCAGCATTTT.

Remarks on this clonotype: A read error may account for a junction end that differs from germline. The rearrangement links TRBV7-6 to TRBJ1-1; D is perhaps TRBD1 (6 bases). CDR3 size: 12 residues. The germline gives CDR1 SGHVS, CDR2 FNYEAQ. The CDR3 bases are TGTGGCAGCTCGGACAGGAACACTGAAGCTTTCTTT. It specifies CGSSDRNTEAFF.

This clonotype showed up many times. Germline and junction disagree at one end, which may indicate a read error. The rearrangement joins TRBV11-2 to TRBJ2-5; 9 bases agree with TRBD2. CDR1 is SGHAT and CDR2 is FQNNGV in the germline V gene. CDR3 length equals 14 residues. CDR3 region: CASTLTSGRETQYF. The CDR3 nucleotides are TGTGCCAGCACCTTAACTAGCGGGCGGGAGACCCAGTACTTC.